Presented here are 12 T cell receptor beta chains from one specimen sequenced in a study of cytomegalovirus exposure and HLA in healthy donors. The PCR employed 60 Vbeta primers together with 13 Jbeta primers. The data were produced by immunoSEQ multiplex PCR, yet TCRdb's version contains in-frame clones alone and is incomplete. This sample has 100,000 to 130,000 clones, with 82% found just once. The sample comprised PBMCs. The receptors were gathered from a man younger than 45 in good health and CMV-seropositive.

J is TRBJ1-6 and V is TRBV7-8; D is possibly TRBD1 (6 bases). The CDR3 has 15 residues. V lost 2 bases, J lost 10 bases, and 15 bases lay in between. Germline V gene lookup returns CDR1 SGHVS and CDR2 FQNEAQ. The CDR3 coding sequence is TGTGCCAGCAGCTTAAGGGGGATTTGGAGGTCACCCCTCCACTTT. Its protein is CASSLRGIWRSPLHF.

The chain is built from TRBV5-1 and TRBJ2-1; 7 bases map to TRBD2. In germline, CDR1 is SGHRS, CDR2 YFSETQ. Unmatched junction bases numbered 7, after V lost 3 bases and J lost 7 bases. The CDR3 has 14 residues. The CDR3: CASSWLAAQNEQFF. CDR3 DNA sequence: TGCGCCAGCAGCTGGCTAGCGGCCCAGAATGAGCAGTTCTTC.

The chain uses TRBV6-1 and TRBJ1-1, with 7 bases lining up with TRBD1. Per germline, CDR1 MNHNS and CDR2 SASEGT. Trimming took 0 bases from V and 9 from J; bases not matched to a gene: 7. The CDR3 covers 14 residues. Here the CDR3 reads CASSEANRGPKAFF. The CDR3 DNA follows: TGTGCCAGCAGTGAAGCAAACAGGGGCCCTAAAGCTTTCTTT.

The J gene is TRBJ1-2, the V gene TRBV4-1; D may be TRBD1 (5 bases). There are 17 residues in the CDR3. In germline, CDR1 is MGHRA, CDR2 YSYEKL. The germline V and J ends were trimmed by 1 base and 7 bases, with 22 bases remaining between them. CDR3 sequence reads: CASSQGMFHRGSGGYTF. Here the CDR3 DNA reads TGCGCCAGCAGCCAAGGAATGTTTCATAGGGGCTCGGGTGGCTACACCTTC.

The chain recombines TRBV11-3 with TRBJ2-7; 7 nucleotides match TRBD1. The CDR3 runs to 14 residues. Germline lookup yields CDR1 SGHNT and CDR2 YENEEA. V trimming: 1 base; J trimming: 2 bases; junction bases outside the gene matches: 2. The CDR3 coding sequence is TGTGCCAGCAGCTTAGGACAGGGACCCTACGAGCAGTACTTC. This translates into CASSLGQGPYEQYF.

The table lists this clone with a count of one. The junction shows a germline mismatch at one end, possibly a read error. V gene TRBV7-7 combines with J gene TRBJ2-2; no clear D. The V gene's germline CDR1 is SSHAT and CDR2 FNYEAQ (reference sequence). The CDR3 extends over 14 amino acids. The chain's CDR3 is CASSLNTRTGELFF. CDR3 DNA: TGTGCTAGCAGCTTAAATACCCGGACCGGGGAGCTGTTTTTT.

CDR3 DNA sequence: TGTGCCATCAGTGATCCCGGGCCCCAGCATTTT. Translated, it gives CAISDPGPQHF. The chain combines TRBV10-3 with TRBJ1-5; D gene uncertain. The CDR3 contains 11 residues. From germline, CDR1 is ENHRY and CDR2 SYGVKD. V was cut by 3 bases and J by 9 bases, with 6 bases left in between.

This clone turned up a few times. The CDR3 sequence: CSVGGDSQETQYF. In nucleotides, the CDR3 is TGCAGCGTTGGAGGTGACAGCCAAGAGACCCAGTACTTC. This chain connects TRBV29-1 to TRBJ2-5; the D gene is possibly TRBD1 (5 bases). Trimming shortened V by 4 bases and J by 1 base, and 10 bases separated the two germline ends. CDR1 is SQVTM and CDR2 is ANQGSEA in the germline V gene. This CDR3 contains 13 residues.

The J gene is TRBJ1-2, the V gene TRBV7-2, with D unresolved. The germline gives CDR1 SGHTA, CDR2 FQGNSA. The CDR3 has 15 residues. Between the trimmed V and J ends, which lost 5 bases and 0 bases, there was a span of 13 bases. The CDR3 loop is CASSPRAGANYGYTF. CDR3 in DNA: TGTGCCAGCAGCCCAAGGGCGGGAGCTAACTATGGCTACACCTTC.

The V and J genes are TRBV5-1 and TRBJ2-1, with TRBD1 identical over 9 bases. Per germline, CDR1 SGHRS and CDR2 YFSETQ. V shed 5 bases, J shed 4 bases, and the junction held 7 bases outside the gene matches. The CDR3 runs to 15 residues. CDR3 residues: CASRAGQGGYNEQFF. CDR3 nucleotide sequence: TGCGCCAGCAGGGCGGGACAGGGAGGTTACAATGAGCAGTTCTTC.

This clone was counted between two and nine times. The rearrangement joins TRBV19 to TRBJ1-5, with TRBD1 matching over 7 bases. Per germline, CDR1 LNHDA and CDR2 SQIVND (reference sequence). With V trimmed by 7 bases and J by 5 bases, 8 bases remained unmatched. The CDR3 has 14 amino acids. The CDR3 nucleotides read TGTGCCAGTATAGCAGGGGACAGAGATCAGCCCCAGCATTTT. Translating gives CASIAGDRDQPQHF.

The chain couples TRBV5-4 to TRBJ2-5; a possible D gene is TRBD2 (6 bases). V was pared by 2 bases and J by 1 base, with 9 bases between. The CDR3 totals 14 residues. CDR1 is SGHNT and CDR2 is YYREEE in the germline V gene (reference sequence). CDR3 nucleotides: TGTGCCAGCAGCTTCCGGGACTTCCAAGAGACCCAGTACTTC. Protein product: CASSFRDFQETQYF.